The present T cell receptor beta chain was sequenced within a study of blood T cell repertoires in COVID-19. Study-level background: The United States, Italy and Spain supplied acute and convalescent COVID-19 samples. PBMCs, B-cell-depleted T cells, or T cells were the source of the cDNA or gDNA that made up the material.

This clone was seen just once. The trim removed 0 bases at V and 6 bases at J, leaving 13 bases unmatched. The CDR3 contains 18 residues. Per germline, CDR1 MGHRA and CDR2 YSYEKL. Original analysis: Amplifying reference gene primers gave estimates of nucleated cell counts. Some clones are missing from TCRdb's copy, which holds only in-frame ones; the method was immunoSEQ multiplex PCR. The DNA gave D and trimming, while V, J and clone size come from that table. The sample has about 98,000 clones; roughly 87% are singletons. The sample consisted of peripheral blood. This receptor was obtained from a man between 65 and 80 years old with acute or convalescent COVID-19. The V gene is TRBV4-1, the J gene TRBJ2-4; TRBD1 agrees at 8 bases. The CDR3 sequence: CASSQDLWTGRLRNIQYF. The CDR3 region has the DNA TGCGCCAGCAGCCAAGATCTTTGGACAGGGCGGTTAAGAAACATTCAGTACTTC.